Below are 5 T cell receptor beta chains sequenced from a single sample in a study of identical twins. TCRdb itself ran the 5' RACE reads through MiXCR, one entry per CDR3 protein. The data show around 370,000 distinct CDR3 sequences, roughly 9% seen once. Material for sequencing was naive T cells sorted from blood. The receptors come from a woman aged 50 to 65 in good health.

This clonotype has a handful of counts. V usage is TRBV18 and J usage is TRBJ2-2; D gene unclear. V lost 8 bases and J 5 bases, leaving 6 bases between the germline ends. The CDR3 spans 11 residues. From germline, CDR1 is KGHSH and CDR2 LQKENI. The CDR3 bases are TGTGCCAGCCGTTGGACCGGGGAGCTGTTTTTT. This translates into CASRWTGELFF. The whole variable domain, filled in from reference TRBV18 and TRBJ2-2, reads NAGVMQNPRHLVRRRGQEARLRCSPMKGHSHVYWYRQLPEEGLKFMVYLQKENIIDESGMPKERFSAEFPKEGPSILRIQQVVRGDSAAYFCASRWTGELFFGEGSRLTVL.

This clonotype has more than one count but fewer than ten. The J gene is TRBJ1-1, the V gene TRBV6-9; TRBD1 aligns across 7 bases. V lost 9 bases to trimming and J lost 2 bases; unmatched junction nucleotides: 9. Germline V lookup: CDR1 MNHGY, CDR2 SVAAGI. This CDR3 has 14 residues. CDR3 coding DNA: TGTGCCAGGATAAAGACAGGGCTAAACACTGAAGCTTTCTTT. The encoded protein is CARIKTGLNTEAFF.

The V call is TRBV7-2, the J call TRBJ2-7, with D tentatively TRBD2 (5 bases). The CDR3 totals 13 residues. V was cut by 6 bases and J by 0 bases, with 9 bases left in between. CDR1 is SGHTA, CDR2 FQGNSA, per germline. The CDR3 DNA reads TGTGCCAGCAGACAACGGGACTCCTACGAGCAGTACGTC. This codes for CASRQRDSYEQYV.

The chain has TRBV12-3 or TRBV12-4 and TRBJ2-3; TRBD2 aligns across 9 bases. This CDR3 has 15 amino acids. The junction had 6 bases not matched to a gene; V was cut back by 6 bases and J by 2 bases. As DNA, the CDR3 is TGTGCCAGCAGGCGACTAGCGGCAATCACAGATACGCAGTATTTT. It specifies CASRRLAAITDTQYF.

This chain uses TRBV20-1 with TRBJ2-1, with D hard to call. The CDR3 runs to 13 residues. Germline CDR1 and CDR2: DFQATT and SNEGSKA (reference sequence). The DNA for the CDR3 is TGCGGCCTAAAGCCTTTGGCCTACAATGAGCAGTTCTTC. Translating gives CGLKPLAYNEQFF.